This paragraph covers one TCR beta chain sequence. Its antigen is currently unknown. The RNA usage for each TCR library was roughly 3.5 ug of total RNA. The template-switching step introduced UMIs that carried a 6-nucleotide sample barcode. TCRdb processed the 5' RACE reads again and assigns one entry to each CDR3 protein, with no DNA. This table holds over 100,000 distinct CDR3 sequences. The V gene's germline CDR1 is KGHSH and CDR2 LQKENI. This CDR3 has 17 amino acids. This sample was included in a study of monozygotic twins with inflammatory bowel disease. Notes on the study in general: IBD patients displayed reduced TCRbeta diversity (inverse Simpson) when set against healthy co-twins. Healthy twins shared more clonotypes with others than IBD patients, most markedly active ones.

The rearrangement links TRBV18 to TRBJ2-1; with no DNA, the TCRdb D assignment of TRBD1 cannot be verified. The TCR originated in a human donor with ulcerative colitis or Crohn's disease, or a healthy co-twin of an affected twin (not recorded which). The sample taken for sequencing was blood. This CDR3 reads CASSPLSVQGAGNEQFF.